One and the same sample provided the 22 T cell receptor beta chains below, sequenced in a study of technical replicates of blood from several donors. Sequenced by immunoSEQ multiplex PCR; TCRdb stores in-frame clones only, minus some. The sample holds tens of thousands of clones; 95% are singletons and the top ten take approximately 0.25%. Sample: T cells isolated from PBMCs. These receptors were obtained from a human donor in good health.

The rearrangement links TRBV14 to TRBJ2-7, with 8 bases matching TRBD1. Germline CDR1 SGHDN, CDR2 FVKESK. The CDR3 spans 15 residues. J gave up 4 bases and V 4 bases, and 9 bases lay outside the gene matches. CDR3 DNA sequence: TGTGCCAGCAGCCTAGGACAGGGTGTTTGGTACGAGCAGTACTTC. Its protein product is CASSLGQGVWYEQYF.

In DNA form, the CDR3 reads TGTGCCAGCAGCTCGACCGCAAGGGCGGGTGAAAAACTGTTTTTT. This encodes CASSSTARAGEKLFF. The chain carries TRBV5-4 and TRBJ1-4; D gene ambiguous. The germline V and J ends were trimmed by 3 bases and 7 bases, with 16 bases remaining between them. The length of the CDR3 is 15 residues. The germline V gene has CDR1 SGHNT and CDR2 YYREEE (reference sequence).

This chain links TRBV2 with TRBJ1-3, with a possible D match to TRBD1 (6 bases). With 6 bases removed from V and 4 bases from J, the gap between germline ends came to 10 bases. The CDR3 extends over 13 amino acids. The germline CDR1 and CDR2 sequences are SNHLY and FYNNEI. The CDR3, as DNA: TGTGCCAGCAGGGGGGGGCCCGGAAACACCATATATTTT. Protein: CASRGGPGNTIYF.

This chain connects TRBV7-2 to TRBJ2-2, with TRBD1 as a possible D gene (5 bases). This CDR3 is 18 amino acids long. The V and J ends lost 2 bases and 2 bases respectively, with 18 bases between them. Germline assignment: CDR1 SGHTA and CDR2 FQGNSA. CDR3 sequence (DNA): TGTGCCAGCAGCTTATTACAGGACCGGACATATAACACCGGGGAGCTGTTTTTT. Its translation is CASSLLQDRTYNTGELFF. Full variable domain (remainder filled in from reference TRBV7-2 and TRBJ2-2): GAGVSQSPSNKVTEKGKDVELRCDPISGHTALYWYRQSLGQGLEFLIYFQGNSAPDKSGLPSDRFSAERTGGSVSTLTIQRTQQEDSAVYLCASSLLQDRTYNTGELFFGEGSRLTVL.

The V and J genes are TRBV6-5 and TRBJ2-3, with D uncertain. The CDR3 extends over 14 amino acids. CDR1 is MNHEY and CDR2 is SVGAGI in the germline V gene. The germline V and J ends were trimmed by 0 bases and 6 bases, with 10 bases remaining between them. This CDR3 is CASSYSTSPDTQYF. In DNA form, the CDR3 reads TGTGCCAGCAGTTACTCGACTTCTCCGGATACGCAGTATTTT.

The J gene is TRBJ2-7, the V gene TRBV11-2; 8 nucleotides align to TRBD1. Germline-derived CDR1 and CDR2 are SGHAT and FQNNGV. The CDR3 contains 16 residues. The V and J ends lost 4 bases and 3 bases, in that order; junction bases with no gene match: 11. For the CDR3, the DNA is TGTGCCAGCAGCTCGATAATGGGACAGGCGCTCTACGAGCAGTACTTC. This sequence encodes CASSSIMGQALYEQYF.

The chain employs TRBV18 and TRBJ2-3; possible D gene TRBD2, 7 bases. CDR1 is KGHSH and CDR2 is LQKENI in the germline V gene. This CDR3 is 19 amino acids long. The V end was cut by 2 bases, the J end by 5 bases, with 26 bases between. CDR3 nucleotide sequence: TGTGCCAGCTCACCAACCCAGGGGACCACTAGCGAGGGAGTAGATACGCAGTATTTT. Amino acids: CASSPTQGTTSEGVDTQYF. The full variable domain, rest sourced from reference TRBV18 and TRBJ2-3, is NAGVMQNPRHLVRRRGQEARLRCSPMKGHSHVYWYRQLPEEGLKFMVYLQKENIIDESGMPKERFSAEFPKEGPSILRIQQVVRGDSAAYFCASSPTQGTTSEGVDTQYFGPGTRLTVL.

The rearrangement joins TRBV7-6 to TRBJ2-7; 7 positions agree with TRBD2. The CDR3 totals 14 residues. V lost 2 bases, J lost 2 bases, and 3 bases stayed unmatched. CDR1 and CDR2 from the germline V gene are SGHVS and FNYEAQ. The CDR3 loop reads CASSLSAGTYEQYF. CDR3 bases: TGTGCCAGCAGCTTATCAGCGGGGACCTACGAGCAGTACTTC.

This chain uses TRBV5-6 with TRBJ1-1; TRBD1 matches at 7 bases. This CDR3 comprises 13 residues. Germline V CDR1 and CDR2: SGHDT, YYEEEE. V dropped 4 bases and J dropped 3; count of bases not matched to a gene: 3. CDR3 residues: CASSGDRDTEAFF. The CDR3 DNA reads TGTGCCAGCAGCGGGGACAGAGACACTGAAGCTTTCTTT.

The chain uses TRBV5-3 and TRBJ2-7, with 9 bases that match TRBD1. TRBV5-3 is an ORF for which the function is uncertain. V dropped 0 bases and J dropped 2; count of bases not matched to a gene: 9. This CDR3 spans 17 amino acids. CDR3 amino acids: CARSLGGRTGDPYEQYF. As DNA, the CDR3 is TGTGCCAGAAGCTTGGGAGGAAGGACAGGGGACCCCTACGAGCAGTACTTC.

The rearrangement links TRBV11-3 to TRBJ2-7; 8 bases agree with TRBD1. The CDR3 extends over 13 amino acids. The germline gives CDR1 SGHNT, CDR2 YENEEA. Losses at the gene ends were 5 bases for V and 9 bases for J; bases not matched to a gene: 9. CDR3 loop: CASSPGQGQGQYF. DNA for the CDR3: TGTGCCAGCAGCCCTGGACAGGGTCAGGGGCAGTACTTC. Supplemented by reference TRBV11-3 and TRBJ2-7, the full variable domain reads EAGVVQSPRYKIIEKKQPVAFWCNPISGHNTLYWYLQNLGQGPELLIRYENEEAVDDSQLPKDRFSAERLKGVDSTLKIQPAELGDSAVYLCASSPGQGQGQYFGPGTRLTVT.

J is TRBJ2-5 and V is TRBV6-1, with 14 bases lining up with TRBD2. The CDR3 length is 15 residues. After removal of 5 bases from V and 3 bases from J, the junction contained 2 bases not matched to a gene. Per germline, CDR1 MNHNS and CDR2 SASEGT. For the CDR3, the DNA is TGTGCCAGCAGTACGGGACTAGCGGGGGAAGAGACCCAGTACTTC. Amino acid sequence: CASSTGLAGEETQYF.

CDR3 nucleotide sequence: TGTGCCAGCAGCTTGGGCAGGGGGTTGGACACTGAAGCTTTCTTT. Its translation: CASSLGRGLDTEAFF. The chain is built from TRBV5-5 and TRBJ1-1; 7 positions match TRBD1. Germline V gives CDR1 SGHKS, CDR2 YYEKEE (reference sequence). With 0 bases clipped from V and 3 bases from J, the junction kept 5 bases outside the gene matches. The CDR3 runs to 15 residues.

This chain joins TRBV28 and TRBJ2-7; 7 bases are a match to TRBD1. The CDR3 runs 14 residues. The ends lost 1 base at V and 1 base at J; junction bases unmatched: 1. From germline, CDR1 is MDHEN and CDR2 SYDVKM. The CDR3 loop is CASSLSGQSYEQYF. CDR3 sequence (DNA): TGTGCCAGCAGTTTATCGGGACAGTCCTACGAGCAGTACTTC.

This clone has just one count. The rearrangement links TRBV5-1 to TRBJ1-2; a possible D gene is TRBD1 (5 bases). Germline loops: CDR1 SGHRS, CDR2 YFSETQ. The CDR3 loop spans 12 amino acids. V lost 4 bases and J lost 8, with 12 bases in between. CDR3 sequence reads: CASSVDSGGYTF. The CDR3 region has the DNA TGCGCCAGCAGCGTCGACAGTGGGGGCTACACCTTC.

The V and J genes are TRBV28 and TRBJ1-4; D is perhaps TRBD1 (5 bases). The germline V gene encodes CDR1 MDHEN and CDR2 SYDVKM. The V end was cut by 2 bases, the J end by 4 bases, with 8 bases between. The length of the CDR3 is 14 residues. The CDR3 coding sequence is TGTGCCAGCAGTTTAGGGGCGATTAATGAAAAACTGTTTTTT. Amino acid sequence: CASSLGAINEKLFF.

This rearrangement joins TRBV10-3 to TRBJ2-5; tentatively, D is TRBD1 (5 bases). The CDR3 has 15 residues. Looked up from germline, CDR1 is ENHRY and CDR2 is SYGVKD. V dropped 2 bases and J dropped 4 bases, with 14 bases sitting between them. The CDR3 here is CAISEGASIGETQYF. The CDR3 DNA reads TGTGCCATCAGTGAGGGGGCCAGTATTGGAGAGACCCAGTACTTC.

J is TRBJ1-1 and V is TRBV6-4; D uncertain. The CDR3 totals 14 residues. The V end was cut by 3 bases, the J end by 4 bases, with 12 bases between. Germline V lookup: CDR1 MRHNA, CDR2 SNTAGT. CDR3 sequence: CASSDSRQGTEAFF. The CDR3, as DNA: TGTGCCAGCAGTGATTCCAGACAAGGCACTGAAGCTTTCTTT.

This clone was observed a single time. This sequence joins TRBV7-9 and TRBJ2-2; no reliable D call. Germline V gene sequence: CDR1 SEHNR, CDR2 FQNEAQ (reference sequence). CDR3 length equals 14 residues. V shed 7 bases and J shed 0 bases, with 9 bases lying between them. Written as DNA, the CDR3 is TGTGCCAGCAAGCCCTCGGCGAACACCGGGGAGCTGTTTTTT. Residues: CASKPSANTGELFF.

V is TRBV10-2 and J is TRBJ1-2, with 9 bases matching TRBD1. The CDR3 runs to 15 residues. Trimming took 4 bases from V and 8 from J; bases not matched to a gene: 11. The germline V gene encodes CDR1 WSHSY and CDR2 SAAADI. Here the CDR3 reads CASSAGTGIIVGYTF. CDR3 sequence (DNA): TGCGCCAGCAGTGCGGGGACAGGGATTATTGTAGGCTACACCTTC.

The V call is TRBV5-5, the J call TRBJ1-2; the D is unclear. This CDR3 contains 15 residues. Germline V gene sequence: CDR1 SGHKS, CDR2 YYEKEE (reference sequence). V lost 4 bases, J lost 4 bases, and 17 bases lay in between. The CDR3, as DNA: TGTGCCAGCAGCCCCCCTAAGACAAGCCGCTATGGCTACACCTTC. Amino acid sequence: CASSPPKTSRYGYTF.

J is TRBJ1-3 and V is TRBV13; D call uncertain. Germline V gives CDR1 PRHDT, CDR2 FYEKMQ (reference sequence). This CDR3 has 12 residues. V was trimmed by 3 bases and J by 3 bases, leaving 3 bases between them. Here the CDR3 reads CASSFGGNTIYF. CDR3 bases: TGTGCCAGCAGCTTCGGTGGAAACACCATATATTTT.